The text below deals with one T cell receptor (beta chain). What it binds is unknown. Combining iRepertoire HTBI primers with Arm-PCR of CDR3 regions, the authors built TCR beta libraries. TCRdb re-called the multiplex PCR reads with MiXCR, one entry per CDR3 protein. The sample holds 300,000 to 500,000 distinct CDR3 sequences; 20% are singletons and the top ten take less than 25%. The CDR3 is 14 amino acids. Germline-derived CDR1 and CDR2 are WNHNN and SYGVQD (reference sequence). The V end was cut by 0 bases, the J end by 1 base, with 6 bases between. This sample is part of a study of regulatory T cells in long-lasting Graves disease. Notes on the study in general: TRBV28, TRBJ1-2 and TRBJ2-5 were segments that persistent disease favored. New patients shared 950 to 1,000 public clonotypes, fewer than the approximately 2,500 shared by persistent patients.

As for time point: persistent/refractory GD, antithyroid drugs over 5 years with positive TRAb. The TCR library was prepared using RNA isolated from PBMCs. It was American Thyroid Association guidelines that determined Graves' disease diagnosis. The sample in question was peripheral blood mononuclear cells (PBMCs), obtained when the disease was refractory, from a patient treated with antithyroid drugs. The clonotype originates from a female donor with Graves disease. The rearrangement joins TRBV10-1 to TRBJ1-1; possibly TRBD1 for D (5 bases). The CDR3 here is CASSESTENTEAFF. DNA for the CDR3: TGCGCCAGCAGTGAGTCGACAGAGAACACTGAAGCTTTCTTT.